This TCR beta chain comes out of a study of shared clonotypes between healthy human individuals. As for the study in general: The donor pool was made up of two women and a few men aged 18 to 49.

The germline gives CDR1 SGHAT, CDR2 FQNNGV. The V end was cut by 5 bases, the J end by 0 bases, with 12 bases between. The CDR3 has 15 amino acids. Sequencing was performed with immunoSEQ multiplex PCR; in TCRdb, only in-frame clones are kept and a portion is missing. This table holds hundreds of thousands of clones, roughly four fifths found once. The V and J genes are TRBV11-2 and TRBJ2-3; D is unclear. Sequences were obtained from PBMCs. The sequence was obtained from a woman aged 40 to 50 in good health. Some clones in this sample may be carry-over from other donors' samples. The CDR3 region has the DNA TGTGCCAGCAGCCCAAGCCCAGATAGCACAGATACGCAGTATTTT. Protein: CASSPSPDSTDTQYF.